The present T cell receptor (beta chain) was sequenced within a study of CXCR3-negative and CXCR3-positive naive CD8 T cells. Study summary: The libraries together contributed about 130 million TRB reads, each supplying about 1.5 +/- 0.3 million.

TRB cDNA libraries were made by UMI-labeled 5' RACE. With the 5' RACE reads reprocessed, TCRdb shows one record per CDR3 protein and no DNA. This table holds 7,500 to 8,500 distinct CDR3 sequences. CDR3 length: 12 residues. CDR1 SGHRS and CDR2 YFSETQ come from the germline V gene. Turning to this clonotype: Antigen unknown.

Whole-study findings and limits: Naive cells with CXCR3 showed TRB CDR3s that were more hydrophobic than those in CXCR3-negative naive cells. Memory, not naive, CXCR3-negative and CXCR3-positive cells differed in TRBV-TRBJ usage.

Definition of naive CD8+ T cells rested on a CD45RO-CCR7+CD27+CD95- profile. The sequencing sample was made of naive CXCR3- CD8+ T cells from blood. This sample's subset: CD45RO-CCR7+CD27+CD95- naive CD8+ T cells lacking CXCR3 (TNR3-). The V gene is TRBV5-1, the J gene TRBJ2-1. This sequence originates from a human donor in good health. Some clones in this sample may be carry-over from other donors' samples. CDR3 sequence reads: CASSLSVNEQFF.